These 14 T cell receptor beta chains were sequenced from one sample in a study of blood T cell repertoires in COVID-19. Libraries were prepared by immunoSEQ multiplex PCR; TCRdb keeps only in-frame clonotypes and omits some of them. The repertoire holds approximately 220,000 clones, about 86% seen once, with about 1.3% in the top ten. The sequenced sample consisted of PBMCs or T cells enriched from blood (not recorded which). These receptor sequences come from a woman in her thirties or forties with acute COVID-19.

In DNA, the CDR3 is TGCGCCAGCAGCTGGGGCGGGACAGCCTCTATGAACACTGAAGCTTTCTTT. It yields the protein CASSWGGTASMNTEAFF. The chain joins TRBV5-1 to TRBJ1-1; 7 bases are a match to TRBD1. With 3 bases clipped from V and 0 bases from J, the junction kept 11 bases outside the gene matches. CDR3 length: 17 amino acids. Per germline, CDR1 SGHRS and CDR2 YFSETQ.

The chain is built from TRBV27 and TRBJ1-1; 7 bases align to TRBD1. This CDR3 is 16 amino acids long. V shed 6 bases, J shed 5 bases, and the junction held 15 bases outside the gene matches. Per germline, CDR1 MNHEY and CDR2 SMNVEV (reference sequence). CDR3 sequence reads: CASSPYRGRLGTEAFF. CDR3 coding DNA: TGTGCCAGCAGCCCCTACAGGGGAAGATTAGGGACTGAAGCTTTCTTT.

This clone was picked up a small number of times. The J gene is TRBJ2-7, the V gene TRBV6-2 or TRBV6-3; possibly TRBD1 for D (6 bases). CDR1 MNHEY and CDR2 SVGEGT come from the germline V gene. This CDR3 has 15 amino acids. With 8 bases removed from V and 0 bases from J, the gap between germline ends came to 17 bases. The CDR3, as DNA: TGTGCCAGCGGCCTCCGGGACACGAGCTCCTACGAGCAGTACTTC. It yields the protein CASGLRDTSSYEQYF.

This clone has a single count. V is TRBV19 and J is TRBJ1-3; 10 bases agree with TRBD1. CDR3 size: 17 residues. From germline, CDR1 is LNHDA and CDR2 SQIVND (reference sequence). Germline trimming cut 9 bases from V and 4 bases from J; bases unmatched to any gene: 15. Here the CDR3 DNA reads TGTGCCAGCAGGAGCACGGACAGGGGGTTTTTCGGAAACACCATATATTTT. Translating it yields CASRSTDRGFFGNTIYF.

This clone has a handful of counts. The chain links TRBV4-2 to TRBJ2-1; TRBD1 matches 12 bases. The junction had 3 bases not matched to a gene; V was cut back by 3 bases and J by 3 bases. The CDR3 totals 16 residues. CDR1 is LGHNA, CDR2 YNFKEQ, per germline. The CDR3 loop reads CASSQGQGAYYNEQFF. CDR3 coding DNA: TGTGCCAGCAGCCAGGGACAGGGGGCCTACTACAATGAGCAGTTCTTC.

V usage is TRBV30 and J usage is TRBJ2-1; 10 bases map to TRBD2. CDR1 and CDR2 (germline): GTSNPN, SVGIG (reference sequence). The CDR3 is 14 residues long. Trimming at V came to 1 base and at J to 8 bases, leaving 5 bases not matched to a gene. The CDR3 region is CAWSGGLARDEQFF. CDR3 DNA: TGTGCCTGGAGTGGGGGACTAGCGCGGGATGAGCAGTTCTTC.

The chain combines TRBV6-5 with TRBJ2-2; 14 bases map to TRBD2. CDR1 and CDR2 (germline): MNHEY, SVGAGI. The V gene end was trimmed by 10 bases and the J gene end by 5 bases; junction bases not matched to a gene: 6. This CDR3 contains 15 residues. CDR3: CATGTSGRGTGELFF. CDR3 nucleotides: TGTGCCACGGGGACTAGCGGGAGAGGGACCGGGGAGCTGTTTTTT.

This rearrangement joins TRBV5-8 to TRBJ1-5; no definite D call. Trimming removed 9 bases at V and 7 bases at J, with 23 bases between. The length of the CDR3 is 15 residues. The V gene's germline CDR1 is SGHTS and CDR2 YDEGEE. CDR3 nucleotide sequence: TGTGCCAACTCCAGAAGAGGGTGGGCTTCACAGCCCCAGCATTTT. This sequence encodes CANSRRGWASQPQHF.

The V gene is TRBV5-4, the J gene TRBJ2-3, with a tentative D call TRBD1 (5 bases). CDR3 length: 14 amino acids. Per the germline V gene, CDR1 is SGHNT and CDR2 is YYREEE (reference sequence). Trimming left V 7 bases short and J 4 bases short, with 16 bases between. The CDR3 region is CASAQAGRPDTQYF. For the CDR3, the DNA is TGTGCCAGCGCCCAGGCAGGGCGCCCAGATACGCAGTATTTT.

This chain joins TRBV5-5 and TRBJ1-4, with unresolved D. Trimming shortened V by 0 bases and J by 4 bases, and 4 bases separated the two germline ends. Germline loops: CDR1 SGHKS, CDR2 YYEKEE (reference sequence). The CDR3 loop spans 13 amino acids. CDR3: CASSLELNEKLFF. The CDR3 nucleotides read TGTGCCAGCAGCTTGGAACTTAATGAAAAACTGTTTTTT.

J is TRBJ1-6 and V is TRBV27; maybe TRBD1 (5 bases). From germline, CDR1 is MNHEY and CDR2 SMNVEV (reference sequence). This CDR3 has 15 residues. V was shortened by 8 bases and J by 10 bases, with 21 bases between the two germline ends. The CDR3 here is CASLRAFGGLSPLHF. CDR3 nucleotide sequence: TGTGCCAGCCTGAGGGCGTTTGGGGGACTCTCACCCCTCCACTTT.

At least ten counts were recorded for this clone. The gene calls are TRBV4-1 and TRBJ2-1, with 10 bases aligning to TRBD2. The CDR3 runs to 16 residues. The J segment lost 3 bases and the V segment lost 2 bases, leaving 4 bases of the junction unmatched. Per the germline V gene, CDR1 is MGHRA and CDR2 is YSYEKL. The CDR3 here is CASSQRSGRDYNEQFF. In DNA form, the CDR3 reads TGCGCCAGCAGCCAACGCAGCGGGAGGGACTACAATGAGCAGTTCTTC.

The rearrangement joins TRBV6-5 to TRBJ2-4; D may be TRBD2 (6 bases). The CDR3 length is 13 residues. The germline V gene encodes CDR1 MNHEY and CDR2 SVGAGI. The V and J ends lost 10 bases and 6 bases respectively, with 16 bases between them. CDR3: CATVGQGGNIQYF. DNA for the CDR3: TGTGCCACCGTCGGGCAGGGAGGAAACATTCAGTACTTC.

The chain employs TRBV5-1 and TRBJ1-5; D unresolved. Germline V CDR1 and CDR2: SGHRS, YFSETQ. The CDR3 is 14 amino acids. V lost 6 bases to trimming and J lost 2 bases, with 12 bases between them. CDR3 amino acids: CASTAEGGNQPQHF. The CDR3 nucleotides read TGCGCCAGCACCGCCGAGGGTGGCAATCAGCCCCAGCATTTT.